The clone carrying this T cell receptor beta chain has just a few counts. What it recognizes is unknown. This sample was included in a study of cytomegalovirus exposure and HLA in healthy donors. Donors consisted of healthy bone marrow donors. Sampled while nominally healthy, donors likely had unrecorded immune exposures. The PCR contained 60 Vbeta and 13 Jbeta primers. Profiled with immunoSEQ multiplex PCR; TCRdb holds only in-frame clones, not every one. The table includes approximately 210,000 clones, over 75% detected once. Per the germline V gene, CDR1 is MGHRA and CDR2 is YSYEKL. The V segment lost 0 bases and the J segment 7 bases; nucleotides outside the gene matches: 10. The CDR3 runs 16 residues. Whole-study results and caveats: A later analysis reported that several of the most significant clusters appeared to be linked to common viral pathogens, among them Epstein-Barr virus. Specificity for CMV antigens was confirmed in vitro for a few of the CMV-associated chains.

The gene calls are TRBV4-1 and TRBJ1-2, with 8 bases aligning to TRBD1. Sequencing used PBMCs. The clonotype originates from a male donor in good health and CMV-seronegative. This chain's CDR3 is CASSQDPGGEISGYTF. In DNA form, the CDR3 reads TGCGCCAGCAGCCAAGACCCAGGGGGCGAAATAAGTGGCTACACCTTC.